This T cell receptor beta chain stems from a study of blood T cell repertoires in COVID-19. Germline V CDR1 and CDR2: SNHLY, FYNNEI. V was trimmed by 1 base and J by 2 bases, leaving 9 bases between them. There are 15 residues in the CDR3. Method: immunoSEQ multiplex PCR; TCRdb's copy keeps in-frame clones and lacks some. The table shows about 97,000 clones, with approximately 88% occurring only once. This rearrangement joins TRBV2 to TRBJ1-5; D gene uncertain. Sequenced sample: peripheral blood. The receptor was derived from a human donor in a cohort sampled during active COVID-19. In nucleotides, the CDR3 is TGTGCCAGCAGTGAAGGGCAGGTAGGCAATCAGCCCCAGCATTTT. This encodes CASSEGQVGNQPQHF.